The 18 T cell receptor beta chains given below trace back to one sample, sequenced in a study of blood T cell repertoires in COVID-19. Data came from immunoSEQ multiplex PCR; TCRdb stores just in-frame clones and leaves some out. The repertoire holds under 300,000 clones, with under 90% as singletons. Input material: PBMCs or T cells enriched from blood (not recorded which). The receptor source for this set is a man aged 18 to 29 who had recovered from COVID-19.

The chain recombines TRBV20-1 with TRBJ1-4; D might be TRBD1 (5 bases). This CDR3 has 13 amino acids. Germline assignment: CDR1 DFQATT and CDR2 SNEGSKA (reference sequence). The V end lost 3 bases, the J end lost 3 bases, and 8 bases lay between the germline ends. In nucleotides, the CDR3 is TGCAGTGCTAGTGGGGCACCTAATGAAAAACTGTTTTTT. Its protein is CSASGAPNEKLFF.

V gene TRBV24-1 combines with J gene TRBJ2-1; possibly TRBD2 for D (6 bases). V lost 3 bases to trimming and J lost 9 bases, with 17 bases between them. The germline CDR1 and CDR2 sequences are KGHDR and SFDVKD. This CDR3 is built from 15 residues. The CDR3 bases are TGTGCCACCAGTGATCAGAAATTAGCGGCTACTGAGCAGTTCTTC. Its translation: CATSDQKLAATEQFF.

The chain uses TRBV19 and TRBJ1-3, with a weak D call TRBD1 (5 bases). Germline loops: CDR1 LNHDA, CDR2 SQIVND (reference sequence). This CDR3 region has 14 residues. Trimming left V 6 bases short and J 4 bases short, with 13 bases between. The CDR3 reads CASSRQGTGNTIYF. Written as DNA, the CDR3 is TGTGCCAGTAGCCGTCAGGGAACCGGAAACACCATATATTTT.

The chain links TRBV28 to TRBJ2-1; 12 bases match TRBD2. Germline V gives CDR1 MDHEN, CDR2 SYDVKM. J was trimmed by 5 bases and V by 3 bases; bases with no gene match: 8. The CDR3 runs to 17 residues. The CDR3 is CASSFRLAGGPNNEQFF. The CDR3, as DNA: TGTGCCAGCAGTTTCAGGCTAGCGGGAGGGCCGAACAATGAGCAGTTCTTC.

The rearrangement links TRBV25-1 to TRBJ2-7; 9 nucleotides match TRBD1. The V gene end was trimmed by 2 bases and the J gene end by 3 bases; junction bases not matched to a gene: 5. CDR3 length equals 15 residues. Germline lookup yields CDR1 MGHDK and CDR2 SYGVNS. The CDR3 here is CASSESGTGHYEQYF. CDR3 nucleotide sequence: TGTGCCAGCAGTGAAAGTGGGACAGGGCACTACGAGCAGTACTTC.

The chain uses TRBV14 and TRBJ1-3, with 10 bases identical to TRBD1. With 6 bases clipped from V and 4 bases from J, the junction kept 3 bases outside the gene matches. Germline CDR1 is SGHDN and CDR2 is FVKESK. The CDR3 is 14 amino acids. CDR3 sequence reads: CASRTGGAGNTIYF. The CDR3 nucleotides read TGTGCCAGCAGGACAGGGGGCGCCGGAAACACCATATATTTT.

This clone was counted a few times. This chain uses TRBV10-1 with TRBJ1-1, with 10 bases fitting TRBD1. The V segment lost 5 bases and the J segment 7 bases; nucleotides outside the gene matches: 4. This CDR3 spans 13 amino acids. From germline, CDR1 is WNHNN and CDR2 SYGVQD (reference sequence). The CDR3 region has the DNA TGCGCCAGCAGTCAGACAGGGGGCTATGAAGCTTTCTTT. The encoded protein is CASSQTGGYEAFF.

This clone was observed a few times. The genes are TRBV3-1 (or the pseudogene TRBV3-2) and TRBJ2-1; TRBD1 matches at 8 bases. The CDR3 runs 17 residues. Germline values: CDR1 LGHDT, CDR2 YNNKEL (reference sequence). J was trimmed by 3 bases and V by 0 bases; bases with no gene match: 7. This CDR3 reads CASSQEDRARDYNEQFF. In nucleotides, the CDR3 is TGTGCCAGCAGCCAAGAGGACAGGGCGCGGGACTACAATGAGCAGTTCTTC.

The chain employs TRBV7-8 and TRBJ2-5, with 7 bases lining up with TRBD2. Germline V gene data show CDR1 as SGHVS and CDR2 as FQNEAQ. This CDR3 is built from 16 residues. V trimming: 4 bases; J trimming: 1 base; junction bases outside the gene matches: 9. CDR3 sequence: CASSWASGVIQETQYF. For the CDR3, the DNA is TGTGCCAGCAGCTGGGCTAGCGGAGTCATCCAAGAGACCCAGTACTTC.

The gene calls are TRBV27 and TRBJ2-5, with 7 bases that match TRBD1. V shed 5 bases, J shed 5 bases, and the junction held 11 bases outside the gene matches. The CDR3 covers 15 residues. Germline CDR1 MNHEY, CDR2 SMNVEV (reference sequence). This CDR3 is CASSPRQGLSETQYF. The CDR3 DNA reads TGTGCCAGCAGTCCCAGACAGGGTTTGTCCGAGACCCAGTACTTC.

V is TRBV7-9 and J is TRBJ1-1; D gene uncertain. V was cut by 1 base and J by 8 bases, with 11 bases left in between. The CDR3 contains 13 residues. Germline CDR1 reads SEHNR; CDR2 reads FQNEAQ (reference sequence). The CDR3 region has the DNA TGTGCCAGCAGCTTAGGTACAGCCGCCGAAGCTTTCTTT. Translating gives CASSLGTAAEAFF.

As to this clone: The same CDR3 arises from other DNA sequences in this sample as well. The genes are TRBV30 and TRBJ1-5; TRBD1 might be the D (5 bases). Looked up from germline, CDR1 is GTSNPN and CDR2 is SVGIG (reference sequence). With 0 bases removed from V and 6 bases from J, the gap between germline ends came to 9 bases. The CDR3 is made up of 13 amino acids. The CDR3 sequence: CAWSVRGGQPQHF. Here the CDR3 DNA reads TGTGCCTGGAGTGTACGGGGGGGTCAGCCCCAGCATTTT.

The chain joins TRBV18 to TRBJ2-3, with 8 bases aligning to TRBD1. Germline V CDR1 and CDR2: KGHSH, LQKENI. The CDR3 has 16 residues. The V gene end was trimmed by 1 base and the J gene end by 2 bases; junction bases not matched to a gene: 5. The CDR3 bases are TGTGCCAGCTCACCACGAACAGGGGGTCACACAGATACGCAGTATTTT. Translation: CASSPRTGGHTDTQYF.

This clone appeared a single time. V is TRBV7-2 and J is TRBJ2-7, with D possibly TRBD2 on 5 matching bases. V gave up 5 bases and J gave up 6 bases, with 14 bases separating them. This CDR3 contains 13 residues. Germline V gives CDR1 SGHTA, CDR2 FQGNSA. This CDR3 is CASSKDGGTEQYF. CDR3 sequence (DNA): TGTGCCAGCAGCAAGGACGGAGGAACCGAGCAGTACTTC.

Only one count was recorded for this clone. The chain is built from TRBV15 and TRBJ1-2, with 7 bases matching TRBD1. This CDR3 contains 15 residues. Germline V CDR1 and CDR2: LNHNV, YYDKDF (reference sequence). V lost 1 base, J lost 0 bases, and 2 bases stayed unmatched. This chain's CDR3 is CATSRGQGPNYGYTF. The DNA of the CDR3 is TGTGCCACCAGCAGAGGACAGGGACCTAACTATGGCTACACCTTC.

CDR3 amino acids: CASSLMAGARYNEQFF. The DNA of the CDR3 is TGTGCCAGCAGCTTGATGGCAGGGGCCAGGTACAATGAGCAGTTCTTC. The chain recombines TRBV5-4 with TRBJ2-1; D is perhaps TRBD1 (6 bases). Per germline, CDR1 SGHNT and CDR2 YYREEE (reference sequence). Trimming removed 1 base from V and 4 bases from J, with 15 bases in between. This CDR3 region has 16 residues.

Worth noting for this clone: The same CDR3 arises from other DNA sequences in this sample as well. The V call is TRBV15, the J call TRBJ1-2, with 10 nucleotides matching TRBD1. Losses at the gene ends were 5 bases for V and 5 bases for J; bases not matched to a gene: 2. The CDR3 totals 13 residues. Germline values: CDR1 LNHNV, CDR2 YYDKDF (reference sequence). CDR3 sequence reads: CATSEGQGYGYTF. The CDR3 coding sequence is TGTGCCACCAGCGAGGGACAGGGGTATGGCTACACCTTC.

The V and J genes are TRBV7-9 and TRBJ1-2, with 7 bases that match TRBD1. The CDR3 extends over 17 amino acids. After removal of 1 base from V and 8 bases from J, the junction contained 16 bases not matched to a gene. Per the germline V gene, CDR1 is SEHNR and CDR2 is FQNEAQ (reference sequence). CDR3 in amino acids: CASSLGGASGQLKGYTF. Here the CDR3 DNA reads TGTGCCAGCAGCTTAGGAGGGGCCTCGGGACAGTTAAAAGGCTACACCTTC.